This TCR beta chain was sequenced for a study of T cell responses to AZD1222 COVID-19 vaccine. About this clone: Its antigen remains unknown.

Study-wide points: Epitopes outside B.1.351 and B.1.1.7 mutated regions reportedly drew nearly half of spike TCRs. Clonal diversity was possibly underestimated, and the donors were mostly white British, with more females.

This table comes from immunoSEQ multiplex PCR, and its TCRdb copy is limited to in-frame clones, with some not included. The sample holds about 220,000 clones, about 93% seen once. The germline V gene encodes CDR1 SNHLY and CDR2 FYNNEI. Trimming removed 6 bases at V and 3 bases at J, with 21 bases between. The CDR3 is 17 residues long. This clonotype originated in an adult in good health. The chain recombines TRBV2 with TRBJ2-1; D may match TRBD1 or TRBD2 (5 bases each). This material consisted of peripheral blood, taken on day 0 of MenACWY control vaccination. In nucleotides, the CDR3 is TGTGCCAGCAGCGTATCTAGCCGGGGCCAGATCTACAATGAGCAGTTCTTC. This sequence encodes CASSVSSRGQIYNEQFF.